This TCR beta chain was identified during a study of response to subunit inactivated influenza vaccine. Study outcomes and limitations: Each seasonal influenza vaccination recruits few new T cells, the authors suggested.

The V segment lost 3 bases and the J segment 4 bases; nucleotides outside the gene matches: 6. Looked up from germline, CDR1 is LGHNA and CDR2 is YNFKEQ. CDR3 length equals 17 residues. A word on this clonotype: Its target is unknown.

TCRdb passed the RT-PCR reads through MiXCR, listing each CDR3 protein once. This sample has approximately 730,000 distinct CDR3 sequences; approximately 13% occur once, and the top ten carry around 7.3%. The specimen comprised PBMCs from blood, sampled around two weeks before vaccination. The receptor was isolated from a man aged 50-60 years who received an inactivated influenza vaccine. The chain couples TRBV4-2 to TRBJ2-1, with 13 bases that match TRBD2. CDR3 coding DNA: TGTGCCAGCAGCCACGGCGGACTAGCGGGGGTTTACAATGAGCAGTTCTTC. It encodes CASSHGGLAGVYNEQFF.